These 5 T cell receptor beta chains were all obtained from the same sample, sequenced in a study of blood T cells in healthy people across ages. For the second PCR, which ran for about 7 to 11 cycles, a sample-barcoded 5' primer and a J-beta primer mix were used. TCRdb recomputed calls from the 5' RACE reads with MiXCR, one row per CDR3 protein. Altogether around 900,000 distinct CDR3 sequences are present, 45% to 60% being singletons, with the ten largest covering around a fifth. What was sequenced was blood. The receptors were sampled from a woman in her fifties or sixties in good health.

This clonotype came up many times. The V call is TRBV15, the J call TRBJ2-6; a weak D match, TRBD2 (6 bases). V dropped 3 bases and J dropped 2 bases, with 14 bases sitting between them. The germline gives CDR1 LNHNV, CDR2 YYDKDF (reference sequence). This CDR3 is built from 17 residues. This CDR3 is CATSSRGINPGANVLTF. The CDR3 DNA is TGTGCCACCAGCAGCCGGGGGATAAACCCTGGGGCCAACGTCCTGACTTTC.

This clonotype was counted only a few times. This chain connects TRBV6-6 to TRBJ2-1, with a tentative D call TRBD2 (6 bases). CDR1 is MNHNY, CDR2 SVGAGI, per germline (reference sequence). The ends were cut back, 3 bases at V and 8 bases at J, with 11 bases in the middle. This CDR3 is built from 13 residues. The CDR3 region is CASSYSTSYEQFF. CDR3 sequence (DNA): TGTGCCAGCAGTTATTCAACTAGCTATGAGCAGTTCTTC.

The chain couples TRBV11-2 to TRBJ1-2; tentatively, D is TRBD1 (5 bases). Germline V CDR1 and CDR2: SGHAT, FQNNGV. V shed 6 bases and J shed 1 base, with 15 bases lying between them. CDR3 length equals 15 residues. CDR3 coding DNA: TGTGCCAGCAGACCCGGGACGGACATTAACTATGGCTACACCTTC. Translation: CASRPGTDINYGYTF. The complete variable domain, with remaining parts taken from reference TRBV11-2 and TRBJ1-2, reads EAGVAQSPRYKIIEKRQSVAFWCNPISGHATLYWYQQILGQGPKLLIQFQNNGVVDDSQLPKDRFSAERLKGVDSTLKIQPAKLEDSAVYLCASRPGTDINYGYTFGSGTRLTVV.

The rearrangement links TRBV4-2 to TRBJ2-3, with 7 bases lining up with TRBD1. The CDR3 sequence is 17 residues long. Germline CDR1 is LGHNA and CDR2 is YNFKEQ. Trimming took 0 bases from V and 2 from J; bases not matched to a gene: 8. Here the CDR3 DNA reads TGTGCCAGCAGCCAAGAGGGTACAGGGACAGCCACAGATACGCAGTATTTT. This gives the protein CASSQEGTGTATDTQYF.

The chain uses TRBV20-1 and TRBJ1-1; 7 bases match TRBD1. The CDR3 is made up of 14 amino acids. Germline lookup yields CDR1 DFQATT and CDR2 SNEGSKA (reference sequence). J lost 1 base, V lost 4 bases, and 6 bases had no gene match. This chain's CDR3 is CSATSGTANTEAFF. The CDR3 DNA follows: TGCAGTGCTACCTCCGGGACAGCGAACACTGAAGCTTTCTTT.